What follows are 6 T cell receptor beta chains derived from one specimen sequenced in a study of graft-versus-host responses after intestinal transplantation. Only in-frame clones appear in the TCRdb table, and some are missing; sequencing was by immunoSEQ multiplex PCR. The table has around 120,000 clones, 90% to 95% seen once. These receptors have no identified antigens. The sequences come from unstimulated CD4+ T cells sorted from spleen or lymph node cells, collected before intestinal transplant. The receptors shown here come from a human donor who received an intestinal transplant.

Here the CDR3 reads CASSLESSSYNEQFF. CDR3 coding DNA: TGTGCCAGCAGCTTAGAAAGCAGCTCCTACAATGAGCAGTTCTTC. The chain joins TRBV7-9 to TRBJ2-1, with D unclear. The CDR3 sequence is 15 residues long. Trimming removed 1 base from V and 0 bases from J, with 7 bases in between. Germline lookup yields CDR1 SEHNR and CDR2 FQNEAQ (reference sequence).

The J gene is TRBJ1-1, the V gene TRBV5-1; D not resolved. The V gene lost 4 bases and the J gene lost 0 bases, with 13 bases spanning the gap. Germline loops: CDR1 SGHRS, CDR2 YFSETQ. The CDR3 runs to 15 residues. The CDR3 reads CASSPVKAVNTEAFF. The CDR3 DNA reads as TGCGCCAGCAGCCCAGTCAAAGCAGTGAACACTGAAGCTTTCTTT.

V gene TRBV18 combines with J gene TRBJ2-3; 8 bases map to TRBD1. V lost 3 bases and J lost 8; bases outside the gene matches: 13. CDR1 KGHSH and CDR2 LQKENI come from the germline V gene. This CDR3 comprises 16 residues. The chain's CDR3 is CASSPRQGTGLGTQYF. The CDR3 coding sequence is TGTGCCAGCTCACCGCGACAGGGGACGGGATTGGGTACGCAGTATTTT.

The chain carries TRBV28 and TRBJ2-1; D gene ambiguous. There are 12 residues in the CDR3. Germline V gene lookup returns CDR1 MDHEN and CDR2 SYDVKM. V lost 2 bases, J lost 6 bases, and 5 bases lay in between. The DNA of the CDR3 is TGTGCCAGCAGTTTAATAGGCAATGAGCAGTTCTTC. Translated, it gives CASSLIGNEQFF.

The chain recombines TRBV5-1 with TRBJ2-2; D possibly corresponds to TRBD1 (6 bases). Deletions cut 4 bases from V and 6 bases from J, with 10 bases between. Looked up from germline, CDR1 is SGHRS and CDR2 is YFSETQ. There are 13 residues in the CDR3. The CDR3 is CASSPTGSGELFF. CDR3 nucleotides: TGCGCCAGCAGCCCCACAGGGTCCGGGGAGCTGTTTTTT.

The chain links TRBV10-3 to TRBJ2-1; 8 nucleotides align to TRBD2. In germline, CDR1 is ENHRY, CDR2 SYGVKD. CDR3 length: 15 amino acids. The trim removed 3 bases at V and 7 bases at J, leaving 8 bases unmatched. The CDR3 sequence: CAISDPLRGGNEQFF. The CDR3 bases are TGTGCCATCAGTGACCCACTTCGGGGGGGAAATGAGCAGTTCTTC.